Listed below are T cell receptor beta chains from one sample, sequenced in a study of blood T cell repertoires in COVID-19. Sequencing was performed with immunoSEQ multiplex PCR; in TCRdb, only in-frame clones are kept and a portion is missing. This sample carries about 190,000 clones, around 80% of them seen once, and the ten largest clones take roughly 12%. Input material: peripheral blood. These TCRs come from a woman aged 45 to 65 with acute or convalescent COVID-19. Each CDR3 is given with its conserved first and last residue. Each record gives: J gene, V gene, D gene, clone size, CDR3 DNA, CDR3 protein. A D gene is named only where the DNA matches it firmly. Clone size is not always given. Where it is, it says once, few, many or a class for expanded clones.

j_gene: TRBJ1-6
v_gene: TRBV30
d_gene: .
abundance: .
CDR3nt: TGTGCCTTGTCTCACGGGTATAATTCACCCCTCCACTTT
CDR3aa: CALSHGYNSPLHF

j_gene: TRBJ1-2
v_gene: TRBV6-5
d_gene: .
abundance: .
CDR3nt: TGTGCCAGCAGTTACCTTCCCGGGGTTAATGGCTACACCTTC
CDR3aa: CASSYLPGVNGYTF

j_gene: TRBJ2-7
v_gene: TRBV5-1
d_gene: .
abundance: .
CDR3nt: TGCGCCAGCAGCTTGGGCTCGGGGGGCGCGGTGGCCGAGCAGTACTTC
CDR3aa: CASSLGSGGAVAEQYF

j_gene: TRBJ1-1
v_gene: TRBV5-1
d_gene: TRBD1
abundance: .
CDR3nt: TGCGCCAGCAGCTTGGCGGGACAGGGGAGAACTGAAGCTTTCTTT
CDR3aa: CASSLAGQGRTEAFF

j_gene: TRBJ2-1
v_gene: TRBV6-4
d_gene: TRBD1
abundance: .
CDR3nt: TGTGCCAGCAGTGACTCAAAGACAGGGGCCAGCTCCTACAATGAGCAGTTCTTC
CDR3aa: CASSDSKTGASSYNEQFF

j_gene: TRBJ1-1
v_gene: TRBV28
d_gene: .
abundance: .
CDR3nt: TGTGCCAGCAGTTTACTGCTCGCGGAGGCTTTCTTT
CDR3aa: CASSLLLAEAFF

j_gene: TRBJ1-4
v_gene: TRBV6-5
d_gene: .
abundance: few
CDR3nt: TGTGCCAGCAGTTACTCAGCCCGCCGAAATGAAAAACTGTTTTTT
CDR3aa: CASSYSARRNEKLFF

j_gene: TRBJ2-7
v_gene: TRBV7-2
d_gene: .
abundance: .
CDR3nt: TGTGCCAGCTTACCCGCGGGCGGACAGTCCTACGAGCAGTACTTC
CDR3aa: CASLPAGGQSYEQYF

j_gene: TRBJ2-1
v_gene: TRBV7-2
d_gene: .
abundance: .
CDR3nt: TGTGCCAGCAGCCCAGGGGCCGGCCAGAACAATGAGCAGTTCTTC
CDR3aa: CASSPGAGQNNEQFF

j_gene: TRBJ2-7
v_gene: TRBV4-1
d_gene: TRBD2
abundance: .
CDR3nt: TGCGCCAGCAGCCAAGTCACTAGCGGGACCTACTCCTACGAGCAGTACTTC
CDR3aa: CASSQVTSGTYSYEQYF

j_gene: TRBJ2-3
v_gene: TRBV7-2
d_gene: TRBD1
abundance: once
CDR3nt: TGTGCCAGCGCCGAGACAGGGAATACGCAGTATTTT
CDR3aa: CASAETGNTQYF

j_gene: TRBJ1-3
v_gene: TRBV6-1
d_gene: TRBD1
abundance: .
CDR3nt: TGTGCCAGCAGTGACCCCAGGGGGCTAACTGGAAACACCATATATTTT
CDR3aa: CASSDPRGLTGNTIYF

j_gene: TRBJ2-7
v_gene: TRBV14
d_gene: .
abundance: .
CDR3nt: TGTGCCAGCAGCCAAGAAACCCTAGAGCAGTACTTC
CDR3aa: CASSQETLEQYF

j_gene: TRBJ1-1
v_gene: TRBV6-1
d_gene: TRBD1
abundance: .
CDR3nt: TGTGCCAGCAGTGAAAGCAGGGGGCGAAATGAAGCTTTCTTT
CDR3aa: CASSESRGRNEAFF

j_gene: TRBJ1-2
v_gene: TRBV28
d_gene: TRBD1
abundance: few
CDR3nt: TGTGCCAGCAGTCCCACAGGGGGCGGAGGTGGCTACACCTTC
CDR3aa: CASSPTGGGGGYTF

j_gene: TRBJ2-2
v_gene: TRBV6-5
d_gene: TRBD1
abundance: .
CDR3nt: TGTGCCAGCAGGCGACAGGGGTCCGGGGAGCTGTTTTTT
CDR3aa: CASRRQGSGELFF

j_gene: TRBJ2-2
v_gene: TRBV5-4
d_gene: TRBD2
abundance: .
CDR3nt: TGTGCCAGCAGCTTGGGGCTAGCGGGAGTCACCGGGGAGCTGTTTTTT
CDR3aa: CASSLGLAGVTGELFF

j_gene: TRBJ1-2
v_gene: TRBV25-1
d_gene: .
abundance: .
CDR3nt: TGTGCCAGCAGTGATCCCCAGGGGCCCTGGGAAGGCTACACCTTC
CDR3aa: CASSDPQGPWEGYTF

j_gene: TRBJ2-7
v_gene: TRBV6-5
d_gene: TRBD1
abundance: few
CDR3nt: TGTGCCAGCAGTTACTCGGGGACAGGGGGCTACGAGCAGTACTTC
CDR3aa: CASSYSGTGGYEQYF

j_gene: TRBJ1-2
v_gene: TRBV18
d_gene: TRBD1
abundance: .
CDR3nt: TGTGCCAGCTCACCGACAGGGAAGTATGGCTACACCTTC
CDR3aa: CASSPTGKYGYTF

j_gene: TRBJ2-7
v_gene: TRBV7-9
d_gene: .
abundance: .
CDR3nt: TGTGCCAGCGGGGGAGGCCGGAATTTGATCAAGATCTACGAGCAGTACTTC
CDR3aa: CASGGGRNLIKIYEQYF

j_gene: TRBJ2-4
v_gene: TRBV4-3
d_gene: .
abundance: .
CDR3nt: TGCGCCAGCAGCCAAGATTCCGGGAGATGGGACATTCAGTACTTC
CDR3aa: CASSQDSGRWDIQYF

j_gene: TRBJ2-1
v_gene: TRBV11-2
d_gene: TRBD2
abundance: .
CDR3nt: TGTGCCAGCAGCCCTGGACTAGCGGGTCCGTTCAGCTCCTACAATGAGCAGTTCTTC
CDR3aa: CASSPGLAGPFSSYNEQFF

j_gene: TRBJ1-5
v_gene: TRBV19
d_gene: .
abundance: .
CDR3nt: TGTGCCAGTACCCCCCCCGGAGGTAGCAGGGGATTCGCGCCCCAGCATTTT
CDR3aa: CASTPPGGSRGFAPQHF

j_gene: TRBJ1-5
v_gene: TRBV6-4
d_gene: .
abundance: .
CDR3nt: TGTGCCAGCAGTGAGTCCGGACAGCTCAATCAGCCCCAGCATTTT
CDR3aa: CASSESGQLNQPQHF

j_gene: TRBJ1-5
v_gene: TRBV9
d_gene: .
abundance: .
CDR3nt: TGTGCCAGCAGCGTAGACCCAGATCAGCCCCAGCATTTT
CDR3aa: CASSVDPDQPQHF

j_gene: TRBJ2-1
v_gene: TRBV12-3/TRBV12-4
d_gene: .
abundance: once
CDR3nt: TGTGCCAGCAGTTTCCTCAGGGGTAATGAGCAGTTCTTC
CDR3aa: CASSFLRGNEQFF

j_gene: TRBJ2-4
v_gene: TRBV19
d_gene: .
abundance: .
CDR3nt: TGTGCCAGTAGTATAGTGACGGGGGTAGCCAAAAACATTCAGTACTTC
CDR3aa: CASSIVTGVAKNIQYF

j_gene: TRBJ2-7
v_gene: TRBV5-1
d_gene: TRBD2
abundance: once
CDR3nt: TGCGCCAGCGCTTCCGGGGGAGGCGGGAGTCGCCACGAGCAGTACTTC
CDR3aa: CASASGGGGSRHEQYF

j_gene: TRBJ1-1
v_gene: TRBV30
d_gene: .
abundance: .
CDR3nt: TGTGCCTGGAGTCCTCATACTGGTGAAGCTTTCTTT
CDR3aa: CAWSPHTGEAFF

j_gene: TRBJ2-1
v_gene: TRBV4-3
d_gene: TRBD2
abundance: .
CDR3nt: TGCGCCAGCAGCCACGTTAGCGGGGGGGGCTTCAGCTCCTACAATGAGCAGTTCTTC
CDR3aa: CASSHVSGGGFSSYNEQFF

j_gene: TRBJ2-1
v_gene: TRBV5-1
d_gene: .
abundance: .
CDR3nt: TGCGCCAGCAGCTTGGCTGGGCAGTCCTACAATGAGCAGTTCTTC
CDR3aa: CASSLAGQSYNEQFF

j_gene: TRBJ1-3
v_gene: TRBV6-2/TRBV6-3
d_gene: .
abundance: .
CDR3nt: TGTGCCAGCAGCCGAACCACCCCTCAAACTACAGGCCGCTCTGGAAACACCATATATTTT
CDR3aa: CASSRTTPQTTGRSGNTIYF

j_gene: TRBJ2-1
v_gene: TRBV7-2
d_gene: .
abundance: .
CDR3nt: TGTGCCAGCAGCTTAGTCGGGGTTGGTGAGCAGTTCTTC
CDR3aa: CASSLVGVGEQFF

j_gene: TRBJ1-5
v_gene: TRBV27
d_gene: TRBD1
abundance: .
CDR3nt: TGTGCCAGCAGGCAGACAGGGGGCGATCAGCCCCAGCATTTT
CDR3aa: CASRQTGGDQPQHF

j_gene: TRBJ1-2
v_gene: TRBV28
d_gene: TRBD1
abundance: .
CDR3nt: TGTGCCAGCAGTTTTGGGACAGGGGTTTTGTCGCTTGGCTACACCTTC
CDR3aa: CASSFGTGVLSLGYTF

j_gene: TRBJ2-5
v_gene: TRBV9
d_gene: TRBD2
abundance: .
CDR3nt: TGTGCCAGCACGCCCCGGGGGGGCGTAGGAGAGACCCAGTACTTC
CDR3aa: CASTPRGGVGETQYF

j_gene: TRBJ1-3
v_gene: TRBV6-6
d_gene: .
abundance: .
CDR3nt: TGTGCCAGCAGTTATGGCGGGGGCCCCTCTGGAAACACCATATATTTT
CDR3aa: CASSYGGGPSGNTIYF

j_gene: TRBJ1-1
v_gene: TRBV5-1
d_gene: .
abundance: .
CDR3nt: TGCGCCAGCAGCGCCTCCGGGACACCTACTGAAGCTTTCTTT
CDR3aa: CASSASGTPTEAFF